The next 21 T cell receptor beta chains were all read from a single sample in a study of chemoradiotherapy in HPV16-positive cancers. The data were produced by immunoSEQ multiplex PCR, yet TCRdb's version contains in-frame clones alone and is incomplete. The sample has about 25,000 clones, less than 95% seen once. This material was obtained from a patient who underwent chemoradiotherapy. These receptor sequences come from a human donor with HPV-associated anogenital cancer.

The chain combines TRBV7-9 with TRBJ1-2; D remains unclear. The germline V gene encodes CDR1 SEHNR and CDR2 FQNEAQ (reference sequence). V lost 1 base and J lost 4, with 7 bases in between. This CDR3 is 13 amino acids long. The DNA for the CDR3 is TGTGCCAGCAGCTTAGGGCAGCCCTATGGCTACACCTTC. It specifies CASSLGQPYGYTF.

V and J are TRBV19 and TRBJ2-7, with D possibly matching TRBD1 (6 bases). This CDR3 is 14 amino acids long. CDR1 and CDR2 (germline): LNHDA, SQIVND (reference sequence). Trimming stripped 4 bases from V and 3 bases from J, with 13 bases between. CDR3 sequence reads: CASSRAGEGYEQYF. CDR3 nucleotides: TGTGCCAGTAGTAGGGCAGGGGAAGGCTACGAGCAGTACTTC.

CDR3 DNA: TGCGCCAGCAGCTTGGTAGGCGGGACCCTCTACGAGCAGTACTTC. Amino acids: CASSLVGGTLYEQYF. The chain has TRBV5-1 and TRBJ2-7, with D possibly matching TRBD2 (6 bases). Germline V CDR1 and CDR2: SGHRS, YFSETQ. This CDR3 has 15 residues. Trimming removed 0 bases at V and 3 bases at J, with 13 bases between.

The CDR3 loop is CASSRPRTGGTGELFF. CDR3 in DNA: TGTGCCAGCAGCCGCCCTAGGACAGGGGGCACCGGGGAGCTGTTTTTT. The chain uses TRBV6-6 and TRBJ2-2, with 10 nucleotides matching TRBD1. This CDR3 contains 16 residues. Germline lookup yields CDR1 MNHNY and CDR2 SVGAGI (reference sequence). V shed 6 bases, J shed 4 bases, and the junction held 8 bases outside the gene matches.

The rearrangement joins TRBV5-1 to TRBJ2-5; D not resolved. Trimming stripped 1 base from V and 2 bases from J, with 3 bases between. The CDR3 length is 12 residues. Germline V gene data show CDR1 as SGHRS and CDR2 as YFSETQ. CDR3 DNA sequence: TGCGCCAGCAGCTTGATGCAAGAGACCCAGTACTTC. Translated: CASSLMQETQYF.

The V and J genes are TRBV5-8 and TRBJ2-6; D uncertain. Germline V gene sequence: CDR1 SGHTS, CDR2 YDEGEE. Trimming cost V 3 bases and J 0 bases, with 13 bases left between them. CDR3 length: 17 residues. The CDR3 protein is CASSYTVLISGANVLTF. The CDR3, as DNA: TGTGCCAGCAGCTATACAGTCCTAATCTCTGGGGCCAACGTCCTGACTTTC.

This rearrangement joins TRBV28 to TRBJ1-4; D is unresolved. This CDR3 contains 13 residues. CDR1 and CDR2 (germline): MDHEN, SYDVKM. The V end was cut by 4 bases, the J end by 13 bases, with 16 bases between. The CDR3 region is CASSSGAPGRLFF. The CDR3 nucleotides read TGTGCCAGCAGTTCGGGCGCACCAGGAAGACTGTTTTTT.

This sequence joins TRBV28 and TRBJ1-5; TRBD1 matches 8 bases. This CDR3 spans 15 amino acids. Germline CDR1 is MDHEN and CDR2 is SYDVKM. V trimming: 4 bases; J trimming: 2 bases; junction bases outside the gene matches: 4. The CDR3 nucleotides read TGTGCCAGCAGTTCAGGGGGCGCGGGCAATCAGCCCCAGCATTTT. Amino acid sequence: CASSSGGAGNQPQHF.

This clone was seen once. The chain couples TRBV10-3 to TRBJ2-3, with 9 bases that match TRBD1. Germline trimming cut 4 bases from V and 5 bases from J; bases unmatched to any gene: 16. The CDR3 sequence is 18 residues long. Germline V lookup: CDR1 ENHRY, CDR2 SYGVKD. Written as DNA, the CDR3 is TGTGCCATCAGTGTCCTTCCTCCGGGACAGGGAACCATAGATACGCAGTATTTT. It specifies CAISVLPPGQGTIDTQYF.

CDR3 nucleotides: TGTGCCAGCAGTTACGTTCGAGACACTGAAGCTTTCTTT. It encodes CASSYVRDTEAFF. The chain is built from TRBV6-5 and TRBJ1-1; D is unresolved. V was shortened by 2 bases and J by 3 bases, with 7 bases between the two germline ends. Per the germline V gene, CDR1 is MNHEY and CDR2 is SVGAGI. CDR3 length equals 13 residues.

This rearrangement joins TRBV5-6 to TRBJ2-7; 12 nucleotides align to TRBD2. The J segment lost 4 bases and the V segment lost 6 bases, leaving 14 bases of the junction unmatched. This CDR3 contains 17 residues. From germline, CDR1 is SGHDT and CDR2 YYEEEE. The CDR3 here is CASTRRMGLAGWYEQYF. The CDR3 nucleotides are TGTGCCAGCACCCGACGAATGGGACTAGCGGGCTGGTACGAGCAGTACTTC.

The CDR3 spells CASSAGRPTRDTQYF. The CDR3 bases are TGTGCCAGCTCCGCGGGGCGGCCTACCCGGGATACGCAGTATTTT. The V call is TRBV18, the J call TRBJ2-3; tentatively, D is TRBD2 (6 bases). V lost 6 bases and J lost 6, with 19 bases in between. CDR1 is KGHSH and CDR2 is LQKENI in the germline V gene. CDR3 length: 15 amino acids. Full variable domain (missing parts from reference TRBV18 and TRBJ2-3): NAGVMQNPRHLVRRRGQEARLRCSPMKGHSHVYWYRQLPEEGLKFMVYLQKENIIDESGMPKERFSAEFPKEGPSILRIQQVVRGDSAAYFCASSAGRPTRDTQYFGPGTRLTVL.

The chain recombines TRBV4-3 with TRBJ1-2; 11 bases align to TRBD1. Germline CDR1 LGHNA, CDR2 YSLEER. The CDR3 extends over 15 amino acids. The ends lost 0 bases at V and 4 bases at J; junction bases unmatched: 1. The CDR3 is CASSQDGTGGYGYTF. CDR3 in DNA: TGCGCCAGCAGCCAAGATGGGACAGGGGGCTATGGCTACACCTTC.

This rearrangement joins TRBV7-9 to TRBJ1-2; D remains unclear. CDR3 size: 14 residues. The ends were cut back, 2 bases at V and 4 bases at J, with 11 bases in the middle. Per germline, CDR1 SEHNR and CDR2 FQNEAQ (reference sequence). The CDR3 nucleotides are TGTGCCAGCAGCTTATCGGGAAACAGCTATGGCTACACCTTC. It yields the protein CASSLSGNSYGYTF.

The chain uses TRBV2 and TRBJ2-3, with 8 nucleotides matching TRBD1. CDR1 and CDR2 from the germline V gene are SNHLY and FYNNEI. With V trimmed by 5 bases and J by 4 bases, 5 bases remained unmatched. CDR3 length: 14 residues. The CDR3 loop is CASSSWTGSDTQYF. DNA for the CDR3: TGTGCCAGCAGTTCCTGGACAGGGTCAGATACGCAGTATTTT.

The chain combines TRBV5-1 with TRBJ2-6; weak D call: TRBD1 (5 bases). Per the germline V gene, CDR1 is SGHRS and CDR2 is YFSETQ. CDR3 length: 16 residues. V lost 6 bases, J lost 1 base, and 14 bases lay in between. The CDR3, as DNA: TGCGCCAGCATGGCAGGGCTTCTGTCTGGGGCCAACGTCCTGACTTTC. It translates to CASMAGLLSGANVLTF. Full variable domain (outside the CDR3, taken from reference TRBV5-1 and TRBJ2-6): KAGVTQTPRYLIKTRGQQVTLSCSPISGHRSVSWYQQTPGQGLQFLFEYFSETQRNKGNFPGRFSGRQFSNSRSEMNVSTLELGDSALYLCASMAGLLSGANVLTFGAGSRLTVL.

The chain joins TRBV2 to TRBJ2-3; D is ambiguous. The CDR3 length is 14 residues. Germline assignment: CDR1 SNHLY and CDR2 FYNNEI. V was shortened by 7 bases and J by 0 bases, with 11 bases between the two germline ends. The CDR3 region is CASIKQISTDTQYF. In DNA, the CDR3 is TGTGCCAGCATCAAACAGATTAGCACAGATACGCAGTATTTT.

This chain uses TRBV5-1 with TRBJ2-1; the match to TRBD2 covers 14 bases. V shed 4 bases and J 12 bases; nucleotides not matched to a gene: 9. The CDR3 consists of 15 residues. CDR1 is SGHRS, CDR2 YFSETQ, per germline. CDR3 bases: TGCGCCAGCAGCCCGGGACTAGCGGGAGTCTGGGGGCAGTTCTTC. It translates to CASSPGLAGVWGQFF.

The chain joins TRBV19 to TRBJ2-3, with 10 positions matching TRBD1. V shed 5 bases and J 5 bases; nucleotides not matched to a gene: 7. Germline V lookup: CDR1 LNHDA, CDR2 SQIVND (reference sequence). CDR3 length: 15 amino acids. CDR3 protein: CASSGGTGVGDTQYF. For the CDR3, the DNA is TGTGCCAGTAGTGGCGGGACAGGGGTGGGAGATACGCAGTATTTT.

CDR3 amino acids: CASSQGPPPKNIQYF. The CDR3, as DNA: TGTGCCAGCAGCCAAGGTCCCCCTCCCAAAAACATTCAGTACTTC. This chain connects TRBV14 to TRBJ2-4, with D uncertain. This CDR3 is 15 amino acids long. Germline V gene sequence: CDR1 SGHDN, CDR2 FVKESK. V lost 1 base and J lost 2, with 9 bases in between.

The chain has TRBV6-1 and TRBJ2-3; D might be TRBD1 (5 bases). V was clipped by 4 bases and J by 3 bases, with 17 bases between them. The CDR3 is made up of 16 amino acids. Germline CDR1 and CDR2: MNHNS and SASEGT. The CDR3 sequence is CASSVLGQSSTDTQYF. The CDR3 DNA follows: TGTGCCAGCAGTGTTCTTGGACAAAGCTCGACAGATACGCAGTATTTT.